The sequence of this TCR beta chain was determined in a study of T cell responses to AZD1222 COVID-19 vaccine. The wider study: Pooled in the analysis were second doses at about 4 or about 12 weeks. Overall study findings and caveats: The breadth and depth of Spike-specific TCRs increased once two AZD1222 doses had been given. Dominant at 160-218 and 743-854, vaccine-associated CD4 TCRs also spanned spike. The number of AZD1222 recipients seropositive at baseline was only five to seven.

The assay was immunoSEQ multiplex PCR, and TCRdb's table has in-frame clones only and misses some. This sample has 150,000 or so clones, with about 89% found just once. Trimming took 2 bases from V and 3 from J, leaving 10 bases between them. Germline CDR1 reads LGHNA; CDR2 reads YNFKEQ. This CDR3 region has 14 residues. A note on this clone: Its target is unknown.

The sequence was collected from an adult in good health. Specimen: peripheral blood, collected on day 0 of AZD1222 vaccination. This chain connects TRBV4-2 to TRBJ1-2; the D gene is possibly TRBD1 (5 bases). The CDR3 nucleotides read TGTGCCAGCAGCCAACAGGGAGTTTACTATGGCTACACCTTC. Translating gives CASSQQGVYYGYTF.